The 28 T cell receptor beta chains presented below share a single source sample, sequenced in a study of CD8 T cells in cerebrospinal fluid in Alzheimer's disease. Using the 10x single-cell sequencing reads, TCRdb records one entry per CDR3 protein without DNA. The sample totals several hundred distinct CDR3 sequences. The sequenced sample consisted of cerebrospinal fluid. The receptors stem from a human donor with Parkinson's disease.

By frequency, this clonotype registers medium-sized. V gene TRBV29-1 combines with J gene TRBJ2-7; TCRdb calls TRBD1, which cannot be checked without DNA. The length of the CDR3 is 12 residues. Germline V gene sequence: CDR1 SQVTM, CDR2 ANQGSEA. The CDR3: CSAGTGNYEQYF.

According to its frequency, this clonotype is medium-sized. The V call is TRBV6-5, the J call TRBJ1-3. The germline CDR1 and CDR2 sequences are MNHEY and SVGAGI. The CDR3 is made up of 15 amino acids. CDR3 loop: CASSYSDVAGNTIYF.

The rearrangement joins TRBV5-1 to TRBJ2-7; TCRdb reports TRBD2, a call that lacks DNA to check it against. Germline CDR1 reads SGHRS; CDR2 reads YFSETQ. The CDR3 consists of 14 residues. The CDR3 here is CASSSGGGGSEQYF.

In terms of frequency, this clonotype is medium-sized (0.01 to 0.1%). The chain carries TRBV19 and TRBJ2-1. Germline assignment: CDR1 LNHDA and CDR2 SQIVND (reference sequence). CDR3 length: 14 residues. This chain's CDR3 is CASSIPGYYNEQFF.

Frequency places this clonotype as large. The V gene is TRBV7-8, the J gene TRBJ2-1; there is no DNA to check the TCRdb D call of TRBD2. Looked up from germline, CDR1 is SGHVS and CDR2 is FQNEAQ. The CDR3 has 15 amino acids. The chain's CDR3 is CASSSGGLAAIEQFF. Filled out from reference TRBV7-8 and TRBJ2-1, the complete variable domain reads GAGVSQSPRYKVAKRGQDVALRCDPISGHVSLFWYQQALGQGPEFLTYFQNEAQLDKSGLPSDRFFAERPEGSVSTLKIQRTQQEDSAVYLCASSSGGLAAIEQFFGPGTRLTVL.

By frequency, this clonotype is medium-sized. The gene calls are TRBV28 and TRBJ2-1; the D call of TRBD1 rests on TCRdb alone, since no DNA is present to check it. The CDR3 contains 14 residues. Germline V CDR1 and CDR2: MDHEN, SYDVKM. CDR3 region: CASSFLGRRNEQFF.

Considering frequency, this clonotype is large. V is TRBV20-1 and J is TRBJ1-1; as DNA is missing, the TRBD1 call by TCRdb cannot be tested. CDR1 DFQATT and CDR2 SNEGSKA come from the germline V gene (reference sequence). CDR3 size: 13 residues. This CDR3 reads CSASPTGRTEAFF.

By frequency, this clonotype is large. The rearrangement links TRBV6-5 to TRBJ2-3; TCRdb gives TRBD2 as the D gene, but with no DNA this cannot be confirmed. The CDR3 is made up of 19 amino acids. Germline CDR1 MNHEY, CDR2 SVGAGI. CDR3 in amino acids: CASSYSGLAGGPGTDTQYF.

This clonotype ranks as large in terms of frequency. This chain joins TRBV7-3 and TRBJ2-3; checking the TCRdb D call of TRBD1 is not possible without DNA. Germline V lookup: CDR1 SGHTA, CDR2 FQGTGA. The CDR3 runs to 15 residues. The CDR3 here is CASSPWTGLTDTQYF.

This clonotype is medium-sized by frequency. CDR3: CASSPGTSGRTDTQYF. This chain uses TRBV27 with TRBJ2-3; TCRdb lists TRBD2, though no DNA is available to test this call. This CDR3 is 16 amino acids long. The germline V gene has CDR1 MNHEY and CDR2 SMNVEV (reference sequence).

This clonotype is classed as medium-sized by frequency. The CDR3 loop is CAGGDRRGRGEKLFF. The rearrangement uses TRBV28 and TRBJ1-4; TCRdb indicates TRBD1, and absent DNA this call remains unverified. CDR1 and CDR2 (germline): MDHEN, SYDVKM. This CDR3 contains 15 residues.

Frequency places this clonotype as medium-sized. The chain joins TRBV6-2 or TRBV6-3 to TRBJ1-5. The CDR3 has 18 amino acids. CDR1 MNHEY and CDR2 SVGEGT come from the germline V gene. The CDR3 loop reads CASSGVEARRVSNQPQHF.

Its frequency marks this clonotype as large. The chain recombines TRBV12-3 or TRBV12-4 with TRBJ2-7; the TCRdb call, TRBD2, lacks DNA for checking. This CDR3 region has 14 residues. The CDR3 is CASRLGGSAYEQYF.

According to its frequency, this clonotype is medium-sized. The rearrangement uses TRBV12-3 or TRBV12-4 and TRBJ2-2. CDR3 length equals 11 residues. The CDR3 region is CASSLRKELFF.

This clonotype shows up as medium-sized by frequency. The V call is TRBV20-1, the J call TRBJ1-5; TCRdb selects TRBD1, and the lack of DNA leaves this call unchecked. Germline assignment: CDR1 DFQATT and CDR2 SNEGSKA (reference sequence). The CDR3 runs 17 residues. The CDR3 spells CSARYGGLTDSNQPQHF.

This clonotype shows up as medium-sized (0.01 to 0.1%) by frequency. This chain's CDR3 is CSASGDGGMRTDTQYF. This chain uses TRBV20-1 with TRBJ2-3; the D call from TCRdb, TRBD1, cannot be confirmed without DNA. The CDR3 loop spans 16 amino acids. Germline V gives CDR1 DFQATT, CDR2 SNEGSKA (reference sequence).

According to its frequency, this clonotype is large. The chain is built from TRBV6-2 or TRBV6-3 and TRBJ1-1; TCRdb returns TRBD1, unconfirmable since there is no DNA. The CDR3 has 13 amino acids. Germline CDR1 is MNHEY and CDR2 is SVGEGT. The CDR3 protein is CAAQDGARFGAFF.

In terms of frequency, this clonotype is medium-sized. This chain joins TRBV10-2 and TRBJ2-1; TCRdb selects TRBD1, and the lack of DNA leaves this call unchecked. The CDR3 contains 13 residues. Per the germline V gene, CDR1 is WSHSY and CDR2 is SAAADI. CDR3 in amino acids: CASSNSRGNEQFF.

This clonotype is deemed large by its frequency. CDR3 amino acids: CASSHITKPQHF. V usage is TRBV7-2 and J usage is TRBJ1-5. The CDR3 has 12 amino acids. The V gene's germline CDR1 is SGHTA and CDR2 FQGNSA.

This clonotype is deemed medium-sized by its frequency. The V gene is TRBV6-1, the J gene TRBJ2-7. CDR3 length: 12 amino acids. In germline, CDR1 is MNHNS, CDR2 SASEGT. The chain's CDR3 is CASSEGGYEQYF.

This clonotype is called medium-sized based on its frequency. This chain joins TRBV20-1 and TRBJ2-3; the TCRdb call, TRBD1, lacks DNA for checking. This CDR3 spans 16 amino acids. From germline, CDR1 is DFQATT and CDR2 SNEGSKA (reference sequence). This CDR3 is CSALPRTLSSTDTQYF.

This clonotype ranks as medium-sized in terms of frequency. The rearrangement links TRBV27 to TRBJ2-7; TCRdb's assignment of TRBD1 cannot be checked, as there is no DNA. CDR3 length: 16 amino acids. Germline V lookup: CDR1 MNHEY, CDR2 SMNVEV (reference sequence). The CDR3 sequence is CASSLSRTGVIYEQYF.

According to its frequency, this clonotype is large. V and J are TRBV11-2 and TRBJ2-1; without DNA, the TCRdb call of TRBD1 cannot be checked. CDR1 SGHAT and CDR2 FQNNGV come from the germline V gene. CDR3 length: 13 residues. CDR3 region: CASSLGTGNEQFF.

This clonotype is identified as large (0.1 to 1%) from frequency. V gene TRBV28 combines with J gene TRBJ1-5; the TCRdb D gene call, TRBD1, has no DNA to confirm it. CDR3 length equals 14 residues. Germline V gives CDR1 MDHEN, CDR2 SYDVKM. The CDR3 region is CASSWGGDNQPQHF.

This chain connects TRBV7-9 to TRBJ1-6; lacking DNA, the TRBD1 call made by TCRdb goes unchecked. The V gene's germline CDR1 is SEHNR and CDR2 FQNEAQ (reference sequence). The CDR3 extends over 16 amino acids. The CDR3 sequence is CASSSGQGFWNSPLHF.

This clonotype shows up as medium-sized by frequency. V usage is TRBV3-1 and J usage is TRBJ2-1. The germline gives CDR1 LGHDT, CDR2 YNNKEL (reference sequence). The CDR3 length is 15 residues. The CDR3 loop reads CASSQAGSSYNEQFF.

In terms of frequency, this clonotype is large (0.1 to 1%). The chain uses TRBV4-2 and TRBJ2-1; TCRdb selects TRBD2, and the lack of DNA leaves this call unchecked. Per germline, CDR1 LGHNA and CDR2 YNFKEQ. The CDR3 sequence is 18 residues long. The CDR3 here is CASSQASGAQRGGGEQFF.

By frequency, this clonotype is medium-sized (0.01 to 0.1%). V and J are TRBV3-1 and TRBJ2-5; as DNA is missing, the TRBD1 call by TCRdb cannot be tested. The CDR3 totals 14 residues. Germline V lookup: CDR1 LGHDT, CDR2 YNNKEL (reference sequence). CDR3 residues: CASSPPRGTETQYF.